The rows below give T cell receptor beta chains drawn from one sample of a study of a mutant IDH1 vaccine in newly diagnosed glioma. Produced via immunoSEQ multiplex PCR; TCRdb's table is partial and in-frame only. This table holds approximately 60,000 clones, about 85% found once. Antigen specificity for these receptors is unknown. The sample consisted of PBMCs, taken from a glioma patient whose treatment included an IDH1 peptide vaccine. The receptors originated from a man younger than 40 with glioma. Each CDR3 is given with its conserved first and last residue. A D gene is named only where the DNA matches it firmly. Only part of the rows carry a size: once, few, many, or a class if the clone is expanded.

j_gene	d_gene	v_gene	abundance	CDR3aa	CDR3nt
TRBJ2-7	NA	TRBV2	few	CASRDRDRSYEQYF	TGTGCCAGCAGAGACCGGGACCGATCCTACGAGCAGTACTTC
TRBJ1-1	NA	TRBV15	NA	CATSRDRARGTEAFF	TGTGCCACCAGCAGAGATCGGGCCCGGGGCACTGAAGCTTTCTTT
TRBJ1-2	NA	TRBV5-1	NA	CASSLRPTQHGGYGYTF	TGCGCCAGCAGCTTGAGGCCAACTCAGCACGGGGGCTATGGCTACACCTTC
TRBJ2-7	TRBD2	TRBV9	NA	CASSVGSGDYEQYF	TGTGCCAGCAGCGTAGGCAGCGGGGACTACGAGCAGTACTTC
TRBJ1-4	NA	TRBV5-1	NA	CASPGGKSANEKLFF	TGCGCCAGCCCTGGAGGGAAGTCGGCTAATGAAAAACTGTTTTTT
TRBJ1-2	NA	TRBV2	NA	CASSGYGAEVADYGYTF	TGTGCCAGCAGTGGGTACGGGGCCGAGGTTGCAGACTATGGCTACACCTTC
TRBJ1-1	NA	TRBV11-3	NA	CASSLGEGSTEAFF	TGTGCCAGCAGCTTGGGGGAGGGAAGCACTGAAGCTTTCTTT
TRBJ2-3	TRBD1	TRBV6-4	medium-sized	CASSDSQGADTQYF	TGTGCCAGCAGTGACTCACAGGGGGCAGATACGCAGTATTTT
TRBJ2-5	TRBD1	TRBV29-1	NA	CSSAGGTGSGQETQYF	TGCAGCTCCGCCGGCGGGACAGGGAGCGGCCAAGAGACCCAGTACTTC
TRBJ2-1	NA	TRBV19	NA	CASSSTGIRWDEQFF	TGTGCCAGTAGCTCCACGGGAATTCGTTGGGATGAGCAGTTCTTC
TRBJ1-1	NA	TRBV4-1	NA	CASSQDQGFGDEAFF	TGCGCCAGCAGCCAAGATCAAGGCTTTGGGGATGAAGCTTTCTTT
TRBJ2-7	TRBD1	TRBV2	NA	CASSDRDRVYEQYF	TGTGCCAGCAGTGATAGGGACAGGGTCTACGAGCAGTACTTC
TRBJ1-4	NA	TRBV7-2	NA	CASSLERPGEKLFF	TGTGCCAGCAGCTTAGAAAGGCCAGGGGAAAAACTGTTTTTT
TRBJ2-5	TRBD2	TRBV28	few	CASSLTSGGQETQYF	TGTGCCAGCAGTTTGACTAGCGGGGGGCAAGAGACCCAGTACTTC
TRBJ1-1	NA	TRBV2	NA	CASRPGQNTEAFF	TGTGCCAGCAGGCCGGGACAGAACACTGAAGCTTTCTTT